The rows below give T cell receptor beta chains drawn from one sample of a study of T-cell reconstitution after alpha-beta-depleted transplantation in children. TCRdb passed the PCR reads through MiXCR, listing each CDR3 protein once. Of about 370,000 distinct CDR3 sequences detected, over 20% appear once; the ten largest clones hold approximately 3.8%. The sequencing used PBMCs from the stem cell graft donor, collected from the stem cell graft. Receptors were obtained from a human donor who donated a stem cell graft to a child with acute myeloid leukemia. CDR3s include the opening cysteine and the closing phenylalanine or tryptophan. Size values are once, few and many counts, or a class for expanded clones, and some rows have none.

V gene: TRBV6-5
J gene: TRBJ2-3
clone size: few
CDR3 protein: CASSYSIGRAGDTQYF

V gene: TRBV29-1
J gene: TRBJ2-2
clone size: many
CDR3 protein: CSVEGDSTGELFF

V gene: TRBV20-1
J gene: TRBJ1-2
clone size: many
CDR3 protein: CSARFVGYTF

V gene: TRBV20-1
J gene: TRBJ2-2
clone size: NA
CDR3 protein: CSAQPTQDTGELFF

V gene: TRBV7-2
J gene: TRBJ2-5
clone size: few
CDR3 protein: CASSLGPRISLEETQYF

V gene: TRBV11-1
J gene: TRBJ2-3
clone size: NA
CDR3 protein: CASRRTSGSPDTQYF

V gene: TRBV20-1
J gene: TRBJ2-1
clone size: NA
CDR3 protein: CSARDMREVQGEQFF

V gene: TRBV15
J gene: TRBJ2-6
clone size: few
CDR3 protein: CATSRDRLGSSGANVLTF

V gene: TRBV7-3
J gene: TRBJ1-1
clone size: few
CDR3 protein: CASSPELGTEAFF

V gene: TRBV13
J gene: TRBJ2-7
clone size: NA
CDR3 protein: CASSLGRVASRGEQYF

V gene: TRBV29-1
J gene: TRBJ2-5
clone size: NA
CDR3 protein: CSVESGTGIQETQYF

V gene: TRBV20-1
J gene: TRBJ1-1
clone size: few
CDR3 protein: CSAHTGGNTEAFF

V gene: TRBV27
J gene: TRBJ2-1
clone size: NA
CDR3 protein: CASSLSSGSFNEQFF

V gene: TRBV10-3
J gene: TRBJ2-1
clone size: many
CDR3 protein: CAISEEGQSYNEQFF

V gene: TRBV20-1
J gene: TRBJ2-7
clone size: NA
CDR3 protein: CCARPSFLAGGPSGEQYF

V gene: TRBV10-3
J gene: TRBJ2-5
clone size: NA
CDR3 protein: CAISESGGGRQETQYF

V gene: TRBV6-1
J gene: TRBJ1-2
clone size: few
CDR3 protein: CASSERVNYGYTF

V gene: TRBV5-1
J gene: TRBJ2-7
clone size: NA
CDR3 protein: CASSLDETYEQYF

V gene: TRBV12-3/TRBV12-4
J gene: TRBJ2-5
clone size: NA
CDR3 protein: CASSLRAVEETQYF

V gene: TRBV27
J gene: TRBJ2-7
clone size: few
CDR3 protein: CASSFGPAYEQYF

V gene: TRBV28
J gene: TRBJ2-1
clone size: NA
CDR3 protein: CASYPSAGGYNEQFF

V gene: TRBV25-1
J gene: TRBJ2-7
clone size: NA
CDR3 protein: CASSKSSPYEQYF

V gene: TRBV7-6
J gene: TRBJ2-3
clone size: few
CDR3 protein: CASSLISASTDTQYF

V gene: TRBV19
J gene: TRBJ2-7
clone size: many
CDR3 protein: CASSNGDLGEEQYF

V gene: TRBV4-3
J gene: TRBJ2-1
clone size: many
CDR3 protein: CASSPTGYLDLNEQFF